The 30 T cell receptor beta chains reported below all come from one sample, sequenced in a study of human T cells and chemical hapten exposure. TCRdb re-called the RACE reads with MiXCR, one entry per CDR3 protein. Here the sample spans about 14,000 distinct CDR3 sequences, approximately 16% being singletons. Stated time point: patch test 1, 2 weeks after DPC sensitization. The treatment is: therapeutic diphenylcyclopropenone sensitization with weekly scalp DPC. The specimen comprised whole blood, sampled in connection with sensitization to the hapten diphenylcyclopropenone (DPC). Receptors originate from a woman aged 25 to 39 with alopecia areata. Some clones in this sample may be carry-over from other donors' samples.

Within the sample, this clonotype is medium-sized (0.01 to 0.1%). V gene TRBV18 combines with J gene TRBJ1-5, with 8 bases fitting TRBD1. Germline-derived CDR1 and CDR2 are KGHSH and LQKENI. The CDR3 length is 20 residues. The V segment lost 4 bases and the J segment 0 bases; nucleotides outside the gene matches: 17. In nucleotides, the CDR3 is TGTGCCAGCTCACGGATCCGGTCGGGACAGGAGTATTATAGCAATCAGCCCCAGCATTTT. It yields the protein CASSRIRSGQEYYSNQPQHF. Full variable domain (outside the CDR3, taken from reference TRBV18 and TRBJ1-5): NAGVMQNPRHLVRRRGQEARLRCSPMKGHSHVYWYRQLPEEGLKFMVYLQKENIIDESGMPKERFSAEFPKEGPSILRIQQVVRGDSAAYFCASSRIRSGQEYYSNQPQHFGDGTRLSIL.

By share of the sample, this clonotype is medium-sized (0.01 to 0.1%). This chain joins TRBV9 and TRBJ2-3, with TRBD2 matching 7 bases. From germline, CDR1 is SGDLS and CDR2 YYNGEE. V shed 5 bases and J 2 bases; nucleotides not matched to a gene: 2. The CDR3 spans 13 residues. The CDR3 is CASSLADTDTQYF. The CDR3 region has the DNA TGTGCCAGCAGTCTAGCGGACACAGATACGCAGTATTTT.

This clonotype was counted between two and nine times. The rearrangement links TRBV4-3 to TRBJ2-3, with 10 bases aligning to TRBD2. The germline V gene encodes CDR1 LGHNA and CDR2 YSLEER. V lost 1 base and J lost 6; bases outside the gene matches: 7. The CDR3 loop spans 16 amino acids. CDR3 amino acids: CASSQGASGSGDTQYF. CDR3 nucleotides: TGCGCCAGCAGCCAAGGCGCTAGCGGGAGCGGGGATACGCAGTATTTT.

As DNA, the CDR3 is TGCAGCGTTGAGGCTTTTCAGAATGAGCAGTTCTTC. It translates to CSVEAFQNEQFF. This rearrangement joins TRBV29-1 to TRBJ2-1, with D unresolved. There are 12 residues in the CDR3. V gave up 3 bases and J gave up 7 bases, with 10 bases separating them. Germline V gives CDR1 SQVTM, CDR2 ANQGSEA.

This clonotype was observed many times. The chain joins TRBV7-9 to TRBJ2-3; 7 bases match TRBD1. This CDR3 spans 14 amino acids. The germline V gene has CDR1 SEHNR and CDR2 FQNEAQ (reference sequence). V was clipped by 5 bases and J by 2 bases; unmatched bases: 4. Here the CDR3 DNA reads TGTGCCAGCAGCCAGGACAGGCTCACAGATACGCAGTATTTT. Amino acid sequence: CASSQDRLTDTQYF.

In this sample, this clonotype is medium-sized. The rearrangement links TRBV9 to TRBJ1-5; D uncertain. CDR1 is SGDLS and CDR2 is YYNGEE in the germline V gene. V was shortened by 4 bases and J by 2 bases, with 7 bases between the two germline ends. The CDR3 is 13 amino acids. The CDR3 protein is CASSPAGNQPQHF. The CDR3 nucleotides are TGTGCCAGCAGCCCAGCCGGCAATCAGCCCCAGCATTTT.

In its sample, this clonotype was seen a few times. The gene calls are TRBV15 and TRBJ2-5; 9 bases fit TRBD2. V lost 0 bases and J lost 4; bases outside the gene matches: 9. The CDR3 is made up of 17 amino acids. Germline loops: CDR1 LNHNV, CDR2 YYDKDF (reference sequence). The CDR3 spells CATSRDPNSGRVETQYF. In nucleotides, the CDR3 is TGTGCCACCAGCAGAGATCCTAATAGCGGGAGAGTAGAGACCCAGTACTTC.

This clonotype is labeled medium-sized (0.01 to 0.1%). The rearrangement uses TRBV28 and TRBJ1-1; possibly TRBD1 for D (6 bases). This CDR3 region has 13 residues. Germline lookup yields CDR1 MDHEN and CDR2 SYDVKM. The V end was cut by 5 bases, the J end by 7 bases, with 14 bases between. CDR3 in DNA: TGTGCCAGCAGTCCCCCGACAGGCATTGAAGCTTTCTTT. It encodes CASSPPTGIEAFF.

V and J are TRBV7-6 and TRBJ2-3; 14 nucleotides match TRBD2. The trim removed 1 base at V and 2 bases at J, leaving 11 bases unmatched. Germline CDR1 reads SGHVS; CDR2 reads FNYEAQ. This CDR3 comprises 20 residues. CDR3 residues: CASSLGGLAGERTNTDTQYF. The CDR3 nucleotides are TGTGCCAGCAGCTTAGGGGGACTAGCGGGAGAAAGGACGAACACAGATACGCAGTATTTT.

The rearrangement links TRBV25-1 to TRBJ1-2, with a possible D match to TRBD1 (6 bases). Germline CDR1 is MGHDK and CDR2 is SYGVNS. The CDR3 extends over 17 amino acids. The V gene lost 3 bases and the J gene lost 0 bases, with 17 bases spanning the gap. The CDR3 protein is CASSDGQTHSANYGYTF. The CDR3 DNA follows: TGTGCCAGCAGTGACGGACAGACTCATTCAGCTAACTATGGCTACACCTTC.

In its sample, this clonotype was seen a few times. The CDR3 spells CSARATGGWSEQFF. In DNA form, the CDR3 reads TGCAGTGCTAGGGCCACCGGGGGGTGGAGTGAGCAGTTCTTC. The V and J genes are TRBV20-1 and TRBJ2-1; the match to TRBD2 covers 7 bases. CDR3 size: 14 residues. The germline gives CDR1 DFQATT, CDR2 SNEGSKA (reference sequence). The V segment lost 3 bases and the J segment 9 bases; nucleotides outside the gene matches: 11.

Ten or more counts support this clonotype. The V gene is TRBV3-1, the J gene TRBJ2-2; 11 bases map to TRBD1. The CDR3 is made up of 15 amino acids. V shed 4 bases, J shed 6 bases, and the junction held 4 bases outside the gene matches. CDR1 is LGHDT and CDR2 is YNNKEL in the germline V gene (reference sequence). The CDR3 DNA is TGTGCCAGCAGCCGTCCGGGACAGGGGGCCGGGGAGCTGTTTTTT. It codes for CASSRPGQGAGELFF.

The J gene is TRBJ2-3, the V gene TRBV5-1; weak D call: TRBD1 (5 bases). The CDR3 sequence is 16 residues long. CDR1 is SGHRS, CDR2 YFSETQ, per germline. Trimming shortened V by 1 base and J by 0 bases, and 12 bases separated the two germline ends. In nucleotides, the CDR3 is TGCGCCAGCAGCTTGCAGGGCCTATCTAGCACAGATACGCAGTATTTT. It encodes CASSLQGLSSTDTQYF.

In its sample, this clonotype was seen many times. The chain carries TRBV10-1 and TRBJ1-6; no firm D call. Germline CDR1 is WNHNN and CDR2 is SYGVQD (reference sequence). V shed 8 bases and J shed 7 bases, with 12 bases lying between them. The CDR3 is 13 amino acids. Here the CDR3 reads CASGTLGNSPLHF. The CDR3 coding sequence is TGCGCCAGCGGAACTCTCGGGAATTCACCCCTCCACTTT.

This clonotype was seen repeatedly, ten times or more. CDR3 protein: CASSLYNRGNTEAFF. DNA of the CDR3: TGTGCCAGCAGTTTATACAACAGGGGAAACACTGAAGCTTTCTTT. The chain carries TRBV28 and TRBJ1-1; 7 positions match TRBD1. The germline V gene has CDR1 MDHEN and CDR2 SYDVKM. The ends lost 1 base at V and 2 bases at J; junction bases unmatched: 4. This CDR3 has 15 residues.

The chain links TRBV7-2 to TRBJ1-6, with no clear D. V lost 5 bases to trimming and J lost 8 bases, with 10 bases between them. The germline V gene encodes CDR1 SGHTA and CDR2 FQGNSA. This CDR3 region has 13 residues. CDR3: CASSTDTYSPLHF. The CDR3, as DNA: TGTGCCAGCAGCACCGATACGTATTCACCCCTCCACTTT.

This clonotype came up many times. The chain joins TRBV6-5 to TRBJ1-1, with 7 bases aligning to TRBD1. Germline V gene sequence: CDR1 MNHEY, CDR2 SVGAGI. This CDR3 spans 15 amino acids. Trimming took 0 bases from V and 4 from J; bases not matched to a gene: 5. The CDR3, as DNA: TGTGCCAGCAGTTACTCGACAGGGCTGCTCACTGAAGCTTTCTTT. Protein: CASSYSTGLLTEAFF.

This clonotype is judged medium-sized (0.01 to 0.1%). The rearrangement uses TRBV11-3 and TRBJ1-3, with no clear D. The CDR3 has 12 amino acids. Germline V gene lookup returns CDR1 SGHNT and CDR2 YENEEA. The V end was cut by 7 bases, the J end by 0 bases, with 4 bases between. The CDR3 region has the DNA TGTGCCAGCACGGGCTCTGGAAACACCATATATTTT. Protein: CASTGSGNTIYF.

This clonotype has more than one count but fewer than ten. J is TRBJ1-6 and V is TRBV12-3 or TRBV12-4; TRBD1 might be the D (6 bases). The germline V and J ends were trimmed by 0 bases and 0 bases, with 9 bases remaining between them. The CDR3 has 17 residues. CDR3 residues: CASSLALGGSYNSPLHF. CDR3 DNA sequence: TGTGCCAGCAGTTTAGCGCTAGGGGGCTCCTATAATTCACCCCTCCACTTT.

This clonotype has only a few counts. V is TRBV20-1 and J is TRBJ2-7; 10 bases align to TRBD1. Germline CDR1 DFQATT, CDR2 SNEGSKA (reference sequence). CDR3 length: 14 amino acids. V was pared by 3 bases and J by 5 bases, with 7 bases of the junction left unmatched. The CDR3 region is CSASNGQGDDEQYF. The CDR3 DNA follows: TGCAGTGCTAGTAATGGACAGGGGGACGACGAGCAGTACTTC.

The rearrangement links TRBV20-1 to TRBJ2-2, with TRBD1 as a possible D gene (5 bases). The CDR3 has 12 residues. V was trimmed by 6 bases and J by 8 bases, leaving 13 bases between them. Germline assignment: CDR1 DFQATT and CDR2 SNEGSKA (reference sequence). The CDR3 loop is CSAAKGLGELFF. As DNA, the CDR3 is TGCAGTGCGGCTAAGGGGTTAGGGGAGCTGTTTTTT.

This clonotype was observed a few times. The chain has TRBV9 and TRBJ2-2, with TRBD1 matching over 7 bases. Germline CDR1 is SGDLS and CDR2 is YYNGEE. This CDR3 spans 15 amino acids. V gave up 2 bases and J gave up 4 bases; unmatched junction bases: 5. As DNA, the CDR3 is TGTGCCAGCAGCGTGAGACAGGGACCCACCGGGGAGCTGTTTTTT. It specifies CASSVRQGPTGELFF.

The chain carries TRBV6-5 and TRBJ1-1; possible D gene TRBD1, 5 bases. Germline CDR1 is MNHEY and CDR2 is SVGAGI. The CDR3 loop spans 14 amino acids. V gave up 1 base and J gave up 3 bases, with 9 bases separating them. The CDR3 DNA sequence: TGTGCCAGCAGTTACTGGGAAGGGGACACTGAAGCTTTCTTT. Translated: CASSYWEGDTEAFF.

In its sample, this clonotype ranks as medium-sized. The CDR3 region has the DNA TGTGCCAGCTCACAGGACCCCAGATCAGAGCTGTTTTTT. This translates into CASSQDPRSELFF. This chain joins TRBV18 and TRBJ2-2; no clear D gene. From germline, CDR1 is KGHSH and CDR2 LQKENI. Between the trimmed V and J ends, which lost 4 bases and 11 bases, there was a span of 14 bases. This CDR3 has 13 amino acids. The whole variable domain, remainder taken from reference TRBV18 and TRBJ2-2, is NAGVMQNPRHLVRRRGQEARLRCSPMKGHSHVYWYRQLPEEGLKFMVYLQKENIIDESGMPKERFSAEFPKEGPSILRIQQVVRGDSAAYFCASSQDPRSELFFGEGSRLTVL.

This clonotype was detected many times. This rearrangement joins TRBV4-1 to TRBJ2-3, with D uncertain. This CDR3 is built from 14 residues. Trimming stripped 1 base from V and 5 bases from J, with 10 bases between. Germline lookup yields CDR1 MGHRA and CDR2 YSYEKL. DNA for the CDR3: TGCGCCAGCAGCCAAGTGCTAGGGCTAGATACGCAGTATTTT. Protein sequence: CASSQVLGLDTQYF.

The chain couples TRBV10-3 to TRBJ2-7, with D perhaps being TRBD1 or TRBD2 (5 bases each). V was cut by 4 bases and J by 3 bases, with 10 bases left in between. The CDR3 runs to 13 residues. CDR1 and CDR2 from the germline V gene are ENHRY and SYGVKD. DNA for the CDR3: TGTGCCATCAGTGGGGGGATAGGCTACGAGCAGTACGTC. Amino acids: CAISGGIGYEQYV.

This clonotype was detected ten times or more. The V call is TRBV7-9, the J call TRBJ1-5; 8 bases are shared with TRBD1. This CDR3 contains 14 residues. V was pared by 5 bases and J by 6 bases, with 6 bases of the junction left unmatched. The germline CDR1 and CDR2 sequences are SEHNR and FQNEAQ (reference sequence). CDR3 loop: CASSQDRAGQPQHF. In DNA form, the CDR3 reads TGTGCCAGCAGCCAGGACAGGGCGGGTCAGCCCCAGCATTTT.

This clonotype is judged medium-sized. The chain links TRBV5-1 to TRBJ1-1; D gene unclear. The CDR3 spans 15 residues. The germline CDR1 and CDR2 sequences are SGHRS and YFSETQ. V was clipped by 2 bases and J by 7 bases, with 18 bases between them. The CDR3 sequence is CASSFFGITEGEAFF. In DNA, the CDR3 is TGCGCCAGCAGCTTCTTCGGGATCACGGAGGGTGAAGCTTTCTTT. The full variable domain, rest sourced from reference TRBV5-1 and TRBJ1-1, is KAGVTQTPRYLIKTRGQQVTLSCSPISGHRSVSWYQQTPGQGLQFLFEYFSETQRNKGNFPGRFSGRQFSNSRSEMNVSTLELGDSALYLCASSFFGITEGEAFFGQGTRLTVV.

This clonotype came up many times. V gene TRBV24-1 combines with J gene TRBJ2-2; 8 nucleotides match TRBD1. Germline trimming cut 6 bases from V and 3 bases from J; bases unmatched to any gene: 8. The germline CDR1 and CDR2 sequences are KGHDR and SFDVKD. There are 16 residues in the CDR3. CDR3 nucleotides: TGTGCCACCAGTACCCCCCGACAGGGGTACACCGGGGAGCTGTTTTTT. Protein sequence: CATSTPRQGYTGELFF.

This clonotype was detected many times. V and J are TRBV27 and TRBJ2-1; D not certain. Trimming shortened V by 0 bases and J by 5 bases, and 8 bases separated the two germline ends. CDR3 size: 14 residues. CDR1 and CDR2 from the germline V gene are MNHEY and SMNVEV (reference sequence). CDR3 DNA: TGTGCCAGCAGTTTATCGGGTTTCCACAATGAGCAGTTCTTC. Residues: CASSLSGFHNEQFF.